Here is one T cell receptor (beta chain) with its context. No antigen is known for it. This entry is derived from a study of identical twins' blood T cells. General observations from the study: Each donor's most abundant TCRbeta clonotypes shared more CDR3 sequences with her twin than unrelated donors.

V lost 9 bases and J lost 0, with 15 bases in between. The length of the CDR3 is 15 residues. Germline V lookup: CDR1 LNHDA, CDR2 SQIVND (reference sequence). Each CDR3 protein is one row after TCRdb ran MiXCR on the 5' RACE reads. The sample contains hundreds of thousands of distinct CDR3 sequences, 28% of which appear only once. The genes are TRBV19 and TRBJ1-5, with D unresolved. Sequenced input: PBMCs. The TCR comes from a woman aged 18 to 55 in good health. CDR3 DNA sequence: TGTGCCAGCACCCCGGGATCTTATAGCAATCAGCCCCAGCATTTT. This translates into CASTPGSYSNQPQHF.